The 25 T cell receptor beta chains presented below share a single source sample, sequenced in a study of blood T cells in healthy people across ages. With a J-beta primer mix and a sample-barcoded 5' primer, a second PCR ran roughly 6 to 11 cycles. TCRdb re-analysed the 5' RACE reads in MiXCR, keeping a single row per CDR3 protein. The sample has just under 750,000 distinct CDR3 sequences, about 20% seen once. Material for sequencing was blood. These receptors were taken from a man aged 65 to 85 in good health.

Concerning this clonotype itself: At one of its ends the junction is not consistent with the germline gene, which may arise from a read error. The chain has TRBV25-1 and TRBJ2-5, with 8 bases that match TRBD1. The DNA end is a closer match to TRBJ2-1, so the J assignment may be wrong. From germline, CDR1 is MGHDK and CDR2 SYGVNS. CDR3 length: 15 residues. In nucleotides, the CDR3 is TGTGCCAGCACTCTACCCGGGACAGGCAACAATGGGCAGTTCTTC. Residues: CASTLPGTGNNGQFF.

In this sample, this clonotype turned up a few times. As DNA, the CDR3 is TGTGCCAGCAGTGACTCGAATGGGGGAACTGAAGCTTTCTTT. Protein: CASSDSNGGTEAFF. The J gene is TRBJ1-1, the V gene TRBV6-4, with D perhaps TRBD1 (5 bases). The CDR3 is 14 amino acids. CDR1 is MRHNA and CDR2 is SNTAGT in the germline V gene. Trimming took off 0 bases at V and 5 bases at J, with 10 bases between the two ends.

As concerns this clonotype: The missing conserved phenylalanine or tryptophan at the end of this CDR3 makes a read error likely. V is TRBV5-1 and J is TRBJ2-1; D possibly corresponds to TRBD2 (5 bases). This CDR3 contains 16 residues. The V gene's germline CDR1 is SGHRS and CDR2 YFSETQ. V lost 2 bases and J 0 bases, leaving 12 bases between the germline ends. CDR3 loop: CASSFKRSPSYNEQFL. The CDR3 bases are TGCGCCAGCAGCTTTAAGCGGTCCCCCTCCTACAATGAGCAGTTCCTC.

A few counts support this clonotype. This chain uses TRBV12-3 or TRBV12-4 with TRBJ2-4, with D perhaps TRBD2 (6 bases). The CDR3 contains 14 residues. Trimming removed 2 bases from V and 8 bases from J, with 13 bases in between. The chain's CDR3 is CASSLWAGKDIQYF. Written as DNA, the CDR3 is TGTGCCAGCAGTTTATGGGCGGGGAAGGACATTCAGTACTTC.

V is TRBV12-3 or TRBV12-4 and J is TRBJ1-3; D ambiguous. Between the trimmed V and J ends, which lost 3 bases and 0 bases, there was a span of 9 bases. This CDR3 has 15 residues. DNA of the CDR3: TGTGCCAGCAGTTTTGGTCGGGACTCTGGAAACACCATATATTTT. This encodes CASSFGRDSGNTIYF.

The gene calls are TRBV6-4 and TRBJ2-3; D could derive from TRBD1 or TRBD2 (6 bases each). The CDR3 has 14 residues. The V and J ends lost 4 bases and 7 bases respectively, with 15 bases between them. CDR1 is MRHNA, CDR2 SNTAGT, per germline. The CDR3 is CASSVRGGWNTQYF. Here the CDR3 DNA reads TGTGCCAGCAGTGTAAGAGGGGGGTGGAATACGCAGTATTTT.

A few counts support this clonotype. The genes are TRBV7-9 and TRBJ1-4, with no clear D. CDR1 is SEHNR and CDR2 is FQNEAQ in the germline V gene (reference sequence). The CDR3 has 15 residues. Trimming shortened V by 3 bases and J by 10 bases, and 18 bases separated the two germline ends. DNA of the CDR3: TGTGCCAGCAGCTTGTGGGGAGGCAAGAAAGGAAAACTGTTTTTT. This translates into CASSLWGGKKGKLFF.

This clonotype appeared a few times. The V call is TRBV6-5, the J call TRBJ1-2; D perhaps matches TRBD1 (5 bases). Deletions cut 0 bases from V and 8 bases from J, with 16 bases between. CDR3 length: 15 amino acids. In germline, CDR1 is MNHEY, CDR2 SVGAGI. The CDR3 DNA sequence: TGTGCCAGCAGTTACTCGATTTTCAGGGCGGAGGGCTACACCTTC. As protein: CASSYSIFRAEGYTF.

The chain joins TRBV12-3 or TRBV12-4 to TRBJ2-2; 9 positions match TRBD1. V was pared by 4 bases and J by 5 bases, with 8 bases of the junction left unmatched. The CDR3 length is 16 residues. This CDR3 is CASSSSYRGRTGELFF. The CDR3 nucleotides read TGTGCCAGCAGTTCCAGCTACAGGGGGCGTACCGGGGAGCTGTTTTTT.

The sample holds many counts of this clonotype. The V gene is TRBV15, the J gene TRBJ2-3; D uncertain. This CDR3 is 14 amino acids long. The germline gives CDR1 LNHNV, CDR2 YYDKDF (reference sequence). V was shortened by 0 bases and J by 0 bases, with 4 bases between the two germline ends. As DNA, the CDR3 is TGTGCCACCAGCAGAGATGGTAGCACAGATACGCAGTATTTT. Translation gives CATSRDGSTDTQYF.

The CDR3 nucleotides are TGTGCCAGCAGAAGGGGGGGAAAGGATGAGCAGTTCTTC. As protein: CASRRGGKDEQFF. V and J are TRBV28 and TRBJ2-7, with D maybe TRBD2 (7 bases). The J call may be incorrect, as the DNA end agrees better with TRBJ2-1. The CDR3 is 13 residues long. The V gene's germline CDR1 is MDHEN and CDR2 SYDVKM.

A few counts support this clonotype. A read error may account for a junction end that differs from germline. CDR3 coding DNA: TGCAGCGCCGAGAGCTTGGACTTC. Amino acids: CSAESLDF. The rearrangement links TRBV29-1 to TRBJ2-5, with unresolved D. The V gene's germline CDR1 is SQVTM and CDR2 ANQGSEA. This CDR3 region has 8 residues.

This clonotype was counted between two and nine times. The chain uses TRBV5-1 and TRBJ2-1, with D possibly matching TRBD1 (6 bases). Germline CDR1 reads SGHRS; CDR2 reads YFSETQ. CDR3 length: 14 amino acids. With 4 bases removed from V and 1 base from J, the gap between germline ends came to 9 bases. The CDR3 sequence is CASSEGESYNEQFF. CDR3 coding DNA: TGCGCCAGCAGCGAGGGGGAGTCCTACAATGAGCAGTTCTTC.

The gene calls are TRBV10-3 and TRBJ1-6; TRBD1 agrees at 9 bases. V shed 2 bases and J 6 bases; nucleotides not matched to a gene: 8. CDR3 size: 17 residues. Germline lookup yields CDR1 ENHRY and CDR2 SYGVKD. In DNA form, the CDR3 reads TGTGCCATCAGTGAGGGAGGGACAGGGAATGGTAATTCACCCCTCCACTTT. Translation gives CAISEGGTGNGNSPLHF.

There are a few counts of this clonotype. This chain joins TRBV19 and TRBJ2-1; D might be TRBD1 (5 bases). Trimming took off 4 bases at V and 3 bases at J, with 13 bases between the two ends. The CDR3 is 15 amino acids. CDR1 is LNHDA, CDR2 SQIVND, per germline (reference sequence). CDR3 sequence (DNA): TGTGCCAGTAGTAGAGACAGAGACCGCTACAATGAGCAGTTCTTC. This translates into CASSRDRDRYNEQFF.

This clonotype was detected a few times. The rearrangement uses TRBV25-1 and TRBJ1-6; TRBD1 is a possible D gene (6 bases). V lost 6 bases to trimming and J lost 7 bases, with 10 bases between them. CDR3 length: 13 amino acids. The germline V gene has CDR1 MGHDK and CDR2 SYGVNS. The CDR3 loop is CASRGQLNSPLHF. CDR3 in DNA: TGTGCCAGCAGAGGACAGTTAAATTCACCCCTCCACTTT.

The table lists this clonotype with a few counts. In DNA, the CDR3 is TGTGCCAGCAGCTCAACCGGACTAGCGGGGGAGCAAGAGACCCAGTACTTC. Protein sequence: CASSSTGLAGEQETQYF. The chain recombines TRBV7-8 with TRBJ2-5, with 13 bases lining up with TRBD2. The length of the CDR3 is 17 residues. Trimming took 4 bases from V and 2 from J; bases not matched to a gene: 7. CDR1 is SGHVS, CDR2 FQNEAQ, per germline.

The chain is built from TRBV10-3 and TRBJ1-1; D call uncertain. Looked up from germline, CDR1 is ENHRY and CDR2 is SYGVKD. Trimming removed 0 bases at V and 3 bases at J, with 23 bases between. This CDR3 comprises 19 residues. In DNA, the CDR3 is TGTGCCATCAGTGAGTCTTTGCTAGGGCTTCTCAATGGGTACACTGAAGCTTTCTTT. Its translation is CAISESLLGLLNGYTEAFF.

This clonotype was seen repeatedly, ten times or more. CDR3 nucleotides: TGCAGCGTCCGGGACTCCAAAGAGACCCAGTACTTC. It codes for CSVRDSKETQYF. This sequence joins TRBV29-1 and TRBJ2-5, with D possibly TRBD2 on 6 matching bases. The V end was cut by 6 bases, the J end by 3 bases, with 11 bases between. The length of the CDR3 is 12 residues. Germline CDR1 is SQVTM and CDR2 is ANQGSEA.

The CDR3 nucleotides are TGTGCCAGCAGCTCGGGCCGGGCAGGATTGAACACTGAAGCTTTCTTT. Amino acids: CASSSGRAGLNTEAFF. The rearrangement uses TRBV11-2 and TRBJ1-1, with unresolved D. CDR3 size: 16 residues. V lost 4 bases to trimming and J lost 0 bases, with 15 bases between them. Germline loops: CDR1 SGHAT, CDR2 FQNNGV. Full variable domain (rest looked up from reference TRBV11-2 and TRBJ1-1): EAGVAQSPRYKIIEKRQSVAFWCNPISGHATLYWYQQILGQGPKLLIQFQNNGVVDDSQLPKDRFSAERLKGVDSTLKIQPAKLEDSAVYLCASSSGRAGLNTEAFFGQGTRLTVV.

A word on this clonotype: Since a much larger clone is just one base distant, this may be a read error. The chain recombines TRBV6-6 with TRBJ1-2; 7 bases line up with TRBD1. The CDR3 sequence is 12 residues long. Trimming removed 4 bases from V and 8 bases from J; junction bases left unmatched: 4. CDR1 and CDR2 from the germline V gene are MNHNY and SVGAGI (reference sequence). The CDR3, as DNA: TGTGCCAGCAGTTTCGACAGGGACGGCTACACCTTC. Translated, it gives CASSFDRDGYTF.

This clonotype was seen more than once but under ten times. This rearrangement joins TRBV24-1 to TRBJ2-5; 7 bases map to TRBD2. The CDR3 loop spans 17 amino acids. Germline V CDR1 and CDR2: KGHDR, SFDVKD. J gave up 2 bases and V 3 bases, and 11 bases lay outside the gene matches. CDR3 region: CATSDTLGLADQETQYF. The CDR3 bases are TGTGCCACCAGTGATACCCTGGGGCTAGCGGATCAAGAGACCCAGTACTTC.

The table lists this clonotype with many counts. The chain is built from TRBV5-1 and TRBJ1-3; TRBD1 aligns across 10 bases. Losses at the gene ends were 0 bases for V and 0 bases for J; bases not matched to a gene: 3. The CDR3 is 17 amino acids. Germline loops: CDR1 SGHRS, CDR2 YFSETQ. The CDR3 spells CASSLVTGGRSGNTIYF. The CDR3, as DNA: TGCGCCAGCAGCTTGGTGACAGGGGGCCGCTCTGGAAACACCATATATTTT.

This clonotype showed up just a few times. The chain carries TRBV9 and TRBJ1-3, with 8 nucleotides matching TRBD1. V shed 3 bases, J shed 2 bases, and the junction held 1 base outside the gene matches. The CDR3 spans 14 residues. Per the germline V gene, CDR1 is SGDLS and CDR2 is YYNGEE. CDR3 DNA: TGTGCCAGCAGCGCGGACAGGGCTGGAAACACCATATATTTT. Its protein is CASSADRAGNTIYF.

The genes are TRBV7-6 and TRBJ2-5; TRBD1 aligns across 7 bases. Trimming took 5 bases from V and 0 from J; bases not matched to a gene: 9. There are 16 residues in the CDR3. In germline, CDR1 is SGHVS, CDR2 FNYEAQ. CDR3 protein: CASSQPFTGDQETQYF. DNA for the CDR3: TGTGCCAGCAGCCAACCGTTCACAGGGGACCAAGAGACCCAGTACTTC.